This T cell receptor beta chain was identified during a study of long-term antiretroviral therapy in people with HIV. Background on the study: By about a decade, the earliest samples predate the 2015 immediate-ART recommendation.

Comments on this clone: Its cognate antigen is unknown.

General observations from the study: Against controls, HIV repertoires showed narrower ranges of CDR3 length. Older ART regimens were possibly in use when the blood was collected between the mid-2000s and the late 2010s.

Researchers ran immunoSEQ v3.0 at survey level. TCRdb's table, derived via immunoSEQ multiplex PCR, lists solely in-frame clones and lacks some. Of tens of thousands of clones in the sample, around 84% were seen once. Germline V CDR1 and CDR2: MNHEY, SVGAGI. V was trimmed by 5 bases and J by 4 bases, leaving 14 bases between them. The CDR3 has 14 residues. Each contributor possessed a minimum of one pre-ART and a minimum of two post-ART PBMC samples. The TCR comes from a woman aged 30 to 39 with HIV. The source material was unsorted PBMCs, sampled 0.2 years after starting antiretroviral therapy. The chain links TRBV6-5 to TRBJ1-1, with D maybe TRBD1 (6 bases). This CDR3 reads CASSQPGAGTEAFF. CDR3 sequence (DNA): TGTGCCAGCAGTCAACCAGGGGCGGGCACTGAAGCTTTCTTT.